A single sample gave rise to the 9 T cell receptor beta chains below, sequenced in a study of shared clonotypes between healthy human individuals. Terminally differentiated effector memory CD45RA+ cells were excluded from the naive CD8 cells, which were CD45RO-negative and positively selected for CCR7. The protocol was immunoSEQ multiplex PCR, while the TCRdb copy is restricted to in-frame clones and leaves out a portion. The sample contains about 680,000 clones, under 95% of which appear only once. The sample consisted of naive CD8+ T cells sorted from blood. The receptors here all came from a man aged 25 to 45 in good health.

The chain uses TRBV2 and TRBJ1-4, with no clear D. Deletions cut 7 bases from V and 0 bases from J, with 15 bases between. Germline V lookup: CDR1 SNHLY, CDR2 FYNNEI. The CDR3 covers 16 residues. CDR3 sequence: CASTRPWNATNEKLFF. As DNA, the CDR3 is TGTGCCAGCACCCGACCCTGGAATGCAACTAATGAAAAACTGTTTTTT.

J is TRBJ2-3 and V is TRBV27; 8 nucleotides match TRBD2. The length of the CDR3 is 17 residues. The trim removed 4 bases at V and 4 bases at J, leaving 13 bases unmatched. Germline V gene lookup returns CDR1 MNHEY and CDR2 SMNVEV (reference sequence). The CDR3 DNA follows: TGTGCCAGCAGTTCGTTCGCCGGGGCGGGAGGATCAGATACGCAGTATTTT. This encodes CASSSFAGAGGSDTQYF.

This clone has a single count. V usage is TRBV7-2 and J usage is TRBJ1-2; D perhaps matches TRBD1 (5 bases). V lost 1 base and J 6 bases, leaving 9 bases between the germline ends. Per germline, CDR1 SGHTA and CDR2 FQGNSA. The CDR3 sequence is 13 residues long. As DNA, the CDR3 is TGTGCCAGCAGCTTAGATCCGGGGGATGGCTACACCTTC. It is translated as CASSLDPGDGYTF.

V is TRBV15 and J is TRBJ2-7; tentatively, D is TRBD2 (9 bases). Between the trimmed V and J ends, which lost 7 bases and 4 bases, there was a span of 20 bases. The CDR3 is made up of 15 amino acids. Looked up from germline, CDR1 is LNHNV and CDR2 is YYDKDF (reference sequence). The CDR3 coding sequence is TGTGCCACCACCCAGGGGGCTAGCGGGAATTACGAGCAGTACTTC. The encoded protein is CATTQGASGNYEQYF.

V gene TRBV6-5 combines with J gene TRBJ2-7; the D gene is possibly TRBD2 (5 bases). Germline lookup yields CDR1 MNHEY and CDR2 SVGAGI. Trimming cost V 3 bases and J 2 bases, with 14 bases left between them. This CDR3 spans 15 amino acids. CDR3 in amino acids: CASSYGSGETYEQYF. The CDR3 DNA reads TGTGCCAGCAGTTATGGTTCCGGGGAAACCTACGAGCAGTACTTC.

The genes are TRBV27 and TRBJ2-7, with TRBD1 matching over 10 bases. CDR1 and CDR2 (germline): MNHEY, SMNVEV (reference sequence). The CDR3 is 13 residues long. The V gene end was trimmed by 10 bases and the J gene end by 1 base; junction bases not matched to a gene: 4. The CDR3, as DNA: TGTGCCACCCGGACAGGGGGATCCTACGAGCAGTACTTC. Translation gives CATRTGGSYEQYF.

This chain uses TRBV6-4 with TRBJ1-5; TRBD1 matches 10 bases. The length of the CDR3 is 15 residues. The V gene's germline CDR1 is MRHNA and CDR2 SNTAGT. Losses at the gene ends were 4 bases for V and 6 bases for J; bases not matched to a gene: 6. CDR3 sequence: CASSGGTGVPQPQHF. The CDR3 nucleotides read TGTGCCAGCAGTGGGGGGACAGGGGTCCCTCAGCCCCAGCATTTT.

This chain joins TRBV7-9 and TRBJ2-1; no definite D call. This CDR3 is 18 amino acids long. V was pared by 7 bases and J by 4 bases, with 26 bases between. Looked up from germline, CDR1 is SEHNR and CDR2 is FQNEAQ (reference sequence). Here the CDR3 reads CASIIPFHTGVSYNEQFF. For the CDR3, the DNA is TGTGCCAGCATCATTCCTTTTCACACCGGAGTGAGTTACAATGAGCAGTTCTTC.

The chain joins TRBV7-9 to TRBJ1-2; D is uncertain. This CDR3 has 13 residues. V was trimmed by 5 bases and J by 3 bases, leaving 10 bases between them. From germline, CDR1 is SEHNR and CDR2 FQNEAQ (reference sequence). CDR3 sequence (DNA): TGTGCCAGCAGCCTGAGGAATGACTATGGCTACACCTTC. Its protein product is CASSLRNDYGYTF.